The present T cell receptor (beta chain) was sequenced within a study of siplizumab effects on memory and regulatory T cells. Study-wide findings and caveats: The drug siplizumab significantly decreased the alloreactive sequences that could be traced to unstimulated CD4+ memory cells.

For this clone: What it recognizes is unknown.

Libraries were prepared by immunoSEQ multiplex PCR; TCRdb keeps only in-frame clonotypes and omits some of them. This table holds approximately 92,000 clones, roughly 94% found once. Sequencing was done on a sample of non-Treg CD4+ T cells sorted from blood. The TCR comes from a human donor in good health.

In nucleotides, the CDR3 is TGCGCCAGCAGCTTAGGGGGCTTCTCCTACGAGCAGTACTTC. This translates into CASSLGGFSYEQYF. The chain carries TRBV5-1 and TRBJ2-7; TRBD1 agrees at 7 bases. Per the germline V gene, CDR1 is SGHRS and CDR2 is YFSETQ. The CDR3 is 14 residues long. The ends lost 2 bases at V and 0 bases at J; junction bases unmatched: 2.